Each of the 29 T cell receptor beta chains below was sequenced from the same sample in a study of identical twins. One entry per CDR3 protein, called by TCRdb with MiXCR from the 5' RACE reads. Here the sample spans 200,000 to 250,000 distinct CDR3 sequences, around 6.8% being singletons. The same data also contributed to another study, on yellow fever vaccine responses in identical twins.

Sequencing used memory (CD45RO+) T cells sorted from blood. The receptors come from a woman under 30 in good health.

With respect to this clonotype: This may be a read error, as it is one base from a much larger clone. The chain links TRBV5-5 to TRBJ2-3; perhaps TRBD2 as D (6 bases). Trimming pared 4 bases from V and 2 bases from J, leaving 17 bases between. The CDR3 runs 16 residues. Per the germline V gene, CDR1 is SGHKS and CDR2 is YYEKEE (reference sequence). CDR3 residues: CASSASAGWDTDTQYF. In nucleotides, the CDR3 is TGTGCCAGCAGCGCATCAGCGGGCTGGGACACAGATACGCAGTATTTT.

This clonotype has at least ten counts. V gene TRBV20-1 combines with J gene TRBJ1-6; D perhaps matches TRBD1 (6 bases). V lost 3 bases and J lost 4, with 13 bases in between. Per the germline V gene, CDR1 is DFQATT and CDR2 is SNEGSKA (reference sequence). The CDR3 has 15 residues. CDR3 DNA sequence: TGCAGTGCTAGGAGGGGGGGCCCTTATAATTCACCCCTCCACTTT. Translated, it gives CSARRGGPYNSPLHF.

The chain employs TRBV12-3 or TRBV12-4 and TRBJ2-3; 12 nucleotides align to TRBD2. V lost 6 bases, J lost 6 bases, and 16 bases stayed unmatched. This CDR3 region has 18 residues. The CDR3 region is CASSSPSGRARMVDTQYF. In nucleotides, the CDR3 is TGTGCCAGCAGCTCCCCTAGCGGGAGGGCCCGTATGGTTGATACGCAGTATTTT.

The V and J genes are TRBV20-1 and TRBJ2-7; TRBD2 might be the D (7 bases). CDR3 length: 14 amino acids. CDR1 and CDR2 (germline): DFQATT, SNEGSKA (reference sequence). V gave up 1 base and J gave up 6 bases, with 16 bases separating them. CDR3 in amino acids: CSARAKRAGAEQYF. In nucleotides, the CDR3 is TGCAGTGCTAGAGCTAAGCGGGCGGGGGCCGAGCAGTACTTC.

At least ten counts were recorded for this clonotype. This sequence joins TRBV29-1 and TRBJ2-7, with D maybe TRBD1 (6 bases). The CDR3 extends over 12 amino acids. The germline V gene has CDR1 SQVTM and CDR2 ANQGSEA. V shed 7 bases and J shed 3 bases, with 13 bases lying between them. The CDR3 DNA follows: TGCAGCGGGATGACAGGAAACTACGAGCAGTACTTC. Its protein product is CSGMTGNYEQYF.

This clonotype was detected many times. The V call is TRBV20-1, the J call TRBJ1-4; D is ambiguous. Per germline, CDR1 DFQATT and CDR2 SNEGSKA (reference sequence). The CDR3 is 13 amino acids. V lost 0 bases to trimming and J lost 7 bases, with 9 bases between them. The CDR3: CSARDMGSEKLFF. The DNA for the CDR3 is TGCAGTGCTAGAGATATGGGGAGTGAAAAACTGTTTTTT.

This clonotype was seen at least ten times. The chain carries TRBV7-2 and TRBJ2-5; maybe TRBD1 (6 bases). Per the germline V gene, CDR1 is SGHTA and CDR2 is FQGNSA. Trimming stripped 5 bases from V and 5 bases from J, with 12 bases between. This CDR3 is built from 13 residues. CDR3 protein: CASSQGHFETQYF. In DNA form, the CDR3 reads TGTGCCAGCAGCCAGGGACACTTCGAGACCCAGTACTTC.

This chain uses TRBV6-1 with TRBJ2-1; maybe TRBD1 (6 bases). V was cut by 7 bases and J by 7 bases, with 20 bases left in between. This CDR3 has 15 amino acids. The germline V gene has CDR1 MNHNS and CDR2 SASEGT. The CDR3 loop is CASKKRQDLGNEQFF. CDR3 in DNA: TGTGCCAGCAAGAAACGACAGGACCTGGGGAATGAGCAGTTCTTC.

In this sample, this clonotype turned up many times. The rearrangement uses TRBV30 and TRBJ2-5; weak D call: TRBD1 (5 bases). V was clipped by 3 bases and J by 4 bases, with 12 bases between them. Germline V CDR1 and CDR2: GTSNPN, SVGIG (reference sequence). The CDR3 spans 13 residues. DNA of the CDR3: TGTGCCTGGAGGAGTCAGGGTGCAGAGACCCAGTACTTC. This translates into CAWRSQGAETQYF.

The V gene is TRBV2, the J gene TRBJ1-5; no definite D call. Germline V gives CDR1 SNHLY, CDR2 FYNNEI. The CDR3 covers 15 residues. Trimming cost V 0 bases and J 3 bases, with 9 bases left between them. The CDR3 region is CASSEARLNNQPQHF. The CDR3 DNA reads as TGTGCCAGCAGTGAAGCCCGGTTGAACAATCAGCCCCAGCATTTT.

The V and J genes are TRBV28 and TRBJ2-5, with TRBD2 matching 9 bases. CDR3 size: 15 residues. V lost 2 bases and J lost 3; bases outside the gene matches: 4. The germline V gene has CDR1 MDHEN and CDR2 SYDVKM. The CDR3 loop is CASSLAGGPKETQYF. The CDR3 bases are TGTGCCAGCAGTTTAGCGGGAGGGCCGAAAGAGACCCAGTACTTC.

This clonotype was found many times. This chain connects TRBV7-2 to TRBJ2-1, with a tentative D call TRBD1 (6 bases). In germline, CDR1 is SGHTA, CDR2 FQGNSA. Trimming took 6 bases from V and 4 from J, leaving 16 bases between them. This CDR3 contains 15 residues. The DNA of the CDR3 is TGTGCCAGCAGGAGGACCGGGACACAATACAATGAGCAGTTCTTC. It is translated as CASRRTGTQYNEQFF.

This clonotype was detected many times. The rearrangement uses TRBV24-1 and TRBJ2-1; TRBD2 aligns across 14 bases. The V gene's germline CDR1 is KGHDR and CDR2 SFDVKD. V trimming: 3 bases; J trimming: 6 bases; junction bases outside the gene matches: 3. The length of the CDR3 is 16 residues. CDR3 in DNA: TGTGCCACCAGTGATGGGGGACTAGCGGGAGTCAATGAGCAGTTCTTC. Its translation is CATSDGGLAGVNEQFF.

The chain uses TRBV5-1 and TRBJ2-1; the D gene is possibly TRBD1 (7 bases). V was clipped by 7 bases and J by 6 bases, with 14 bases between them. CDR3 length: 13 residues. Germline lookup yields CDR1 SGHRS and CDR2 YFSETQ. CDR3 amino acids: CASRGTVRNEQFF. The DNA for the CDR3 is TGCGCCAGCCGGGGGACAGTCCGCAATGAGCAGTTCTTC. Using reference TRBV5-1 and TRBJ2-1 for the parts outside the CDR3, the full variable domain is KAGVTQTPRYLIKTRGQQVTLSCSPISGHRSVSWYQQTPGQGLQFLFEYFSETQRNKGNFPGRFSGRQFSNSRSEMNVSTLELGDSALYLCASRGTVRNEQFFGPGTRLTVL.

In DNA, the CDR3 is TGTGCCAGCAGCGTATTAGAGGGGGCAGCCACTGAAGCTTTCTTT. It translates to CASSVLEGAATEAFF. This chain joins TRBV9 and TRBJ1-1, with 7 nucleotides matching TRBD1. The CDR3 length is 15 residues. V lost 1 base and J lost 4; bases outside the gene matches: 7. Looked up from germline, CDR1 is SGDLS and CDR2 is YYNGEE.

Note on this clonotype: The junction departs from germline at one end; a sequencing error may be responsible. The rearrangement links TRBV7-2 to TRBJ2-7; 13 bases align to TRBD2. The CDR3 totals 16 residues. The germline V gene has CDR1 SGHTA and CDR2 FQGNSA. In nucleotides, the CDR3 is TGTGCCAGCAGCTCACGACTAGCGGGGGGCCCCTACGAGCAGTGCTTC. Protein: CASSSRLAGGPYEQCF.

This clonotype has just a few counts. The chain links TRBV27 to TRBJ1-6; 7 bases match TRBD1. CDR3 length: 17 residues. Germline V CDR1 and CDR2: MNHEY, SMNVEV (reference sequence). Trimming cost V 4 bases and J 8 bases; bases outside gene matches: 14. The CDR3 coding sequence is TGTGCCAGCAGTTCCCCACCGTCGACAGGGAAAGATTCACCCCTCCACTTT. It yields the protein CASSSPPSTGKDSPLHF.

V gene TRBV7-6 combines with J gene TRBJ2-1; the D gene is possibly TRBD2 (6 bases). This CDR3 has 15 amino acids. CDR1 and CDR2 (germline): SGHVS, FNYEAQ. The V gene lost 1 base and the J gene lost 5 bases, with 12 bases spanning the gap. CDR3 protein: CASSLGRTNNNEQFF. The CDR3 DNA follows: TGTGCCAGCAGCTTAGGGAGGACTAACAACAATGAGCAGTTCTTC.

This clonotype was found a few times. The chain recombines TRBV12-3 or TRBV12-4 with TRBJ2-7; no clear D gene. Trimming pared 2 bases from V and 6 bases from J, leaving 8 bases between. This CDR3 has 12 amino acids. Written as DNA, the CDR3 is TGTGCCAGCAGTTTACTCCAATCCGAGCAGTACTTC. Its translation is CASSLLQSEQYF.

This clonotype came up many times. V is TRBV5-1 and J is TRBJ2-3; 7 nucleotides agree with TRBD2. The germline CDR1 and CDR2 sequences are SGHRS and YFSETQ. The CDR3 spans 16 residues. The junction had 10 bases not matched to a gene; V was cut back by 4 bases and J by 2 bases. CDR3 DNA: TGCGCCAGCAGCAAGTCCCCTAGCGGAGACACAGATACGCAGTATTTT. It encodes CASSKSPSGDTDTQYF.

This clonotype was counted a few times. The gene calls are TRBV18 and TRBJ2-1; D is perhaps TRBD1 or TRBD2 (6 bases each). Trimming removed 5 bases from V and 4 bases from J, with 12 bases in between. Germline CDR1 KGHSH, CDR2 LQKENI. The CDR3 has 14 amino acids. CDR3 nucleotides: TGTGCCAGCTCAAGCACAGGGAGGTACAATGAGCAGTTCTTC. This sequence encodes CASSSTGRYNEQFF.

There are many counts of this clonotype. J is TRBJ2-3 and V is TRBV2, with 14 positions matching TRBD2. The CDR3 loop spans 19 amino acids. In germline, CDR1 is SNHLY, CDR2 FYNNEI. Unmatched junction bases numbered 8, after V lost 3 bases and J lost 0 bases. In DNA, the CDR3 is TGTGCCAGCAGTGAGATGGGACTAGCGGGGGCCATCAGCACAGATACGCAGTATTTT. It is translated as CASSEMGLAGAISTDTQYF.

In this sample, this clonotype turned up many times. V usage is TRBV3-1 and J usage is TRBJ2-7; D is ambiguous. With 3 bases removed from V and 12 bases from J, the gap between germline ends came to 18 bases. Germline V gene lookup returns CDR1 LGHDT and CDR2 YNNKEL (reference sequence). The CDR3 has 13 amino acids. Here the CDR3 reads CASSHPSTSSTYF. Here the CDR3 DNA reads TGTGCCAGCAGCCACCCTTCAACTTCGAGCACGTACTTC.

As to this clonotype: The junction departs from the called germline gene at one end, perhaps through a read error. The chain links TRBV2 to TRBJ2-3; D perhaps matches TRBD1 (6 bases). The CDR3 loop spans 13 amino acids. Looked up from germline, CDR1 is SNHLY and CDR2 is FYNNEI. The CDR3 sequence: CACSHDQGNTQYF. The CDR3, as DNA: TGTGCCTGCAGTCACGACCAGGGGAATACGCAGTATTTT. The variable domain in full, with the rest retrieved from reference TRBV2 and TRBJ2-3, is EPEVTQTPSHQVTQMGQEVILRCVPISNHLYFYWYRQILGQKVEFLVSFYNNEISEKSEIFDDQFSVERPDGSNFTLKIRSTKLEDSAMYFCACSHDQGNTQYFGPGTRLTVL.

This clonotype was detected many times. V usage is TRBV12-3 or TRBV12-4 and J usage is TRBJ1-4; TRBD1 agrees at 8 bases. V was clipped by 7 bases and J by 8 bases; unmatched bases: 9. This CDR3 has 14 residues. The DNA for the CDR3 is TGTGCCAGCACTCCGGGCAGGGGGCAAGAAAAACTGTTTTTT. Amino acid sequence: CASTPGRGQEKLFF.

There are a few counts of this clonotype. As DNA, the CDR3 is TGCAGTGCGACCCTAGCGGGAGGGCCCCAAGATACGCAGTATTTT. It specifies CSATLAGGPQDTQYF. The rearrangement joins TRBV20-1 to TRBJ2-3, with 12 bases matching TRBD2. V was pared by 6 bases and J by 5 bases, with 9 bases of the junction left unmatched. Germline values: CDR1 DFQATT, CDR2 SNEGSKA (reference sequence). CDR3 length equals 15 residues.

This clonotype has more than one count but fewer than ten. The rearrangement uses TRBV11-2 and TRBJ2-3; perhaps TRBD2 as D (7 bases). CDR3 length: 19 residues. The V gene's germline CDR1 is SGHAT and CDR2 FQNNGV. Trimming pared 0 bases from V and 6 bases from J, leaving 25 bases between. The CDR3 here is CASSLEGAFRGSIMDTQYF. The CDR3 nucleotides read TGTGCCAGCAGCTTAGAGGGGGCTTTTCGCGGGAGCATCATGGATACGCAGTATTTT.

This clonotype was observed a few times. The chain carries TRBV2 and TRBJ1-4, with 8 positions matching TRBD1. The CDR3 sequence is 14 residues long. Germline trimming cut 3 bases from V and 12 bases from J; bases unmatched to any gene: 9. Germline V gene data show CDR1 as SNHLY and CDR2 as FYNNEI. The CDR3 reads CASSDGRGLLELFF. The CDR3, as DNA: TGTGCCAGCAGTGATGGCAGGGGGCTTTTAGAACTGTTTTTT.

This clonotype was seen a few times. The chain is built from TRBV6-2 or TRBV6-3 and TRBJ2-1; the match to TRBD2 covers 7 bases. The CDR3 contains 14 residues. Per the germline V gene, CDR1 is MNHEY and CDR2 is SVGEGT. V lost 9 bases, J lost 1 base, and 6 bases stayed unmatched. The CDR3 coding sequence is TGTGCCAGTAAGCCGGGAGGATCCTACAATGAGCAGTTCTTC. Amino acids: CASKPGGSYNEQFF.